Listed here are 17 T cell receptor beta chains from one sample, sequenced in a study of blood T cell repertoires in COVID-19. TCRdb keeps only in-frame clones here, not all; method: immunoSEQ multiplex PCR. The sample carries more than 300,000 clones, 70% to 90% recorded once. Sequencing used PBMCs or T cells enriched from blood (not recorded which). The receptors come from a woman aged 18-30 years who had recovered from COVID-19.

The gene calls are TRBV3-1 (or the pseudogene TRBV3-2) and TRBJ2-5; 15 bases are shared with TRBD2. With V trimmed by 6 bases and J by 7 bases, 0 bases remained unmatched. The CDR3 sequence is 13 residues long. The germline V gene encodes CDR1 LGHDT and CDR2 YNNKEL (reference sequence). The CDR3: CASRGLAGGTQYF. CDR3 sequence (DNA): TGTGCCAGCAGGGGACTAGCGGGGGGGACCCAGTACTTC.

In regard to this clone: Sequence at one end of the junction differs from germline and may be a read error. CDR3 sequence: CASSQEDLSLF. CDR3 nucleotides: TGTGCCAGCAGCCAAGAAGACTTAAGCCTCTTC. This sequence joins TRBV3-1 (or the pseudogene TRBV3-2) and TRBJ1-2; unclear D gene. This CDR3 has 11 residues. Germline V gene data show CDR1 as LGHDT and CDR2 as YNNKEL (reference sequence).

This rearrangement joins TRBV7-2 to TRBJ2-2; TRBD2 aligns across 12 bases. V shed 6 bases and J 1 base; nucleotides not matched to a gene: 6. The CDR3 is 17 residues long. The germline CDR1 and CDR2 sequences are SGHTA and FQGNSA. CDR3 in amino acids: CASSRLAGVRNTGELFF. The CDR3 DNA follows: TGTGCCAGCAGTCGACTAGCGGGGGTTAGGAACACCGGGGAGCTGTTTTTT.

Only one count was recorded for this clone. This chain connects TRBV7-9 to TRBJ1-6; possibly TRBD1 for D (6 bases). Trimming removed 5 bases from V and 3 bases from J, with 14 bases in between. Per the germline V gene, CDR1 is SEHNR and CDR2 is FQNEAQ (reference sequence). The CDR3 contains 16 residues. The CDR3 region is CASSRLGTSYNSPLHF. As DNA, the CDR3 is TGTGCCAGCAGCCGTCTCGGGACAAGCTATAATTCACCCCTCCACTTT.

V gene TRBV30 combines with J gene TRBJ1-3, with TRBD1 matching over 9 bases. Per the germline V gene, CDR1 is GTSNPN and CDR2 is SVGIG (reference sequence). CDR3 length equals 15 residues. V dropped 8 bases and J dropped 2; count of bases not matched to a gene: 10. The CDR3, as DNA: TGTGCCGGTCAACAGGGGGCCAGCGCTGGAAACACCATATATTTT. As protein: CAGQQGASAGNTIYF.

The chain has TRBV18 and TRBJ2-7; TRBD2 might be the D (6 bases). The germline V and J ends were trimmed by 6 bases and 6 bases, with 21 bases remaining between them. Germline V gene lookup returns CDR1 KGHSH and CDR2 LQKENI. The CDR3 has 15 residues. The CDR3, as DNA: TGTGCCAGCTCTCCAAAGGAGGACTACCTAGGCGAGCAGTACTTC. Its translation is CASSPKEDYLGEQYF.

The chain links TRBV3-1 (or the pseudogene TRBV3-2) to TRBJ2-7; 8 nucleotides align to TRBD1. Trimming cost V 0 bases and J 2 bases; bases outside gene matches: 9. Per the germline V gene, CDR1 is LGHDT and CDR2 is YNNKEL (reference sequence). The CDR3 length is 17 residues. This CDR3 is CASSQDPPPTGAYEQYF. CDR3 DNA: TGTGCCAGCAGCCAAGACCCTCCCCCGACAGGGGCCTACGAGCAGTACTTC.

This clone was recorded only once. The chain links TRBV23-1 to TRBJ2-5; the match to TRBD1 covers 11 bases. Being an ORF, TRBV23-1 has a function that is uncertain. The junction had 5 bases not matched to a gene; V was cut back by 4 bases and J by 1 base. CDR3 length equals 16 residues. In DNA, the CDR3 is TGCGCCAGCAGTCCCCGGGACAGGGGGTGCCAAGAGACCCAGTACTTC. Translated, it gives CASSPRDRGCQETQYF.

This clone was seen a few times. The V gene is TRBV2, the J gene TRBJ1-2, with TRBD1 matching 7 bases. The ends lost 9 bases at V and 8 bases at J; junction bases unmatched: 12. Germline V gene sequence: CDR1 SNHLY, CDR2 FYNNEI. The CDR3 extends over 13 amino acids. The CDR3 region has the DNA TGTGCCAGTCAAACAGGGGCTGAATTAGGCTACACCTTC. Translation: CASQTGAELGYTF. The whole variable domain, remainder taken from reference TRBV2 and TRBJ1-2, is EPEVTQTPSHQVTQMGQEVILRCVPISNHLYFYWYRQILGQKVEFLVSFYNNEISEKSEIFDDQFSVERPDGSNFTLKIRSTKLEDSAMYFCASQTGAELGYTFGSGTRLTVV.

CDR3 DNA: TGTGCCAGCAGCTTAGATCGGAGCGGGGGGAACACCGGGGAGCTGTTTTTT. It is translated as CASSLDRSGGNTGELFF. V and J are TRBV11-3 and TRBJ2-2, with 8 positions matching TRBD2. CDR3 length: 17 amino acids. V shed 0 bases and J 1 base; nucleotides not matched to a gene: 4. The V gene's germline CDR1 is SGHNT and CDR2 YENEEA. Complete variable domain (other parts from reference TRBV11-3 and TRBJ2-2): EAGVVQSPRYKIIEKKQPVAFWCNPISGHNTLYWYLQNLGQGPELLIRYENEEAVDDSQLPKDRFSAERLKGVDSTLKIQPAELGDSAVYLCASSLDRSGGNTGELFFGEGSRLTVL.

V usage is TRBV6-2 or TRBV6-3 and J usage is TRBJ1-4; D remains unclear. V was shortened by 6 bases and J by 0 bases, with 14 bases between the two germline ends. The CDR3 consists of 16 residues. Germline V lookup: CDR1 MNHEY, CDR2 SVGEGT. This CDR3 is CASSPGEFATNEKLFF. Written as DNA, the CDR3 is TGTGCCAGCAGCCCCGGGGAGTTTGCAACTAATGAAAAACTGTTTTTT.

The V call is TRBV18, the J call TRBJ2-3; 11 bases are a match to TRBD2. The V and J ends lost 6 bases and 2 bases, in that order; junction bases with no gene match: 10. CDR1 KGHSH and CDR2 LQKENI come from the germline V gene. This CDR3 has 17 residues. The CDR3 DNA reads TGTGCCAGCTCTCTCGGGCTAGCGGGGGGCACCACAGATACGCAGTATTTT. It translates to CASSLGLAGGTTDTQYF.

The J gene is TRBJ1-2, the V gene TRBV30; TRBD1 matches at 7 bases. The junction had 6 bases not matched to a gene; V was cut back by 2 bases and J by 0 bases. The CDR3 length is 15 residues. Germline V CDR1 and CDR2: GTSNPN, SVGIG (reference sequence). The CDR3: CAWSSTGAANYGYTF. Here the CDR3 DNA reads TGTGCCTGGAGTTCTACAGGGGCGGCTAACTATGGCTACACCTTC.

V is TRBV28 and J is TRBJ2-7; 8 bases fit TRBD1. The CDR3 totals 14 residues. With 4 bases clipped from V and 5 bases from J, the junction kept 7 bases outside the gene matches. The germline V gene has CDR1 MDHEN and CDR2 SYDVKM. CDR3 amino acids: CASSSPGGADEQYF. DNA of the CDR3: TGTGCCAGCAGTTCCCCAGGGGGCGCGGACGAGCAGTACTTC.

The J gene is TRBJ2-1, the V gene TRBV19; 10 bases match TRBD2. J lost 3 bases, V lost 6 bases, and 2 bases had no gene match. Looked up from germline, CDR1 is LNHDA and CDR2 is SQIVND (reference sequence). The CDR3 spans 14 residues. The CDR3 reads CASRAGGIYNEQFF. The DNA of the CDR3 is TGTGCCAGTAGAGCGGGGGGGATCTACAATGAGCAGTTCTTC.

This chain connects TRBV4-2 to TRBJ1-2, with TRBD1 matching 7 bases. CDR3 size: 16 residues. V lost 6 bases, J lost 2 bases, and 12 bases stayed unmatched. Germline V CDR1 and CDR2: LGHNA, YNFKEQ. CDR3 sequence (DNA): TGTGCCAGCAGTCCCCCTTTAGGGGGCGCGAACTATGGCTACACCTTC. This gives the protein CASSPPLGGANYGYTF.

This chain links TRBV6-5 with TRBJ1-6; D is ambiguous. Germline V gene lookup returns CDR1 MNHEY and CDR2 SVGAGI. Deletions cut 2 bases from V and 10 bases from J, with 12 bases between. The CDR3 is made up of 14 amino acids. The CDR3 region has the DNA TGTGCCAGCAGTTACGGGCAATTGGTGTCACCCCTCCACTTT. Translation gives CASSYGQLVSPLHF.